These T cell receptor beta chains were read from a single sample in a study of blood T cell repertoires in COVID-19. Profiled with immunoSEQ multiplex PCR; TCRdb holds only in-frame clones, not every one. The data contain 200,000 to 300,000 clones, about 87% of them seen just once; the ten biggest clones take up around 9.2%. Specimen: peripheral blood. Source of these receptors: a human donor in a cohort sampled during active COVID-19. CDR3s include the opening cysteine and the closing phenylalanine or tryptophan. Fields, in order: V gene, clone size, J gene, D gene, CDR3 DNA, CDR3 protein. A D gene is named only where the DNA matches it firmly. Expanded clones are given a class, and other clones once, few, many or no size at all.

TRBV28	NA	TRBJ1-2	TRBD1	TGTGCCAGCAGTTATCCCCTGGGGACAGACACCTATGGCTACACCTTC	CASSYPLGTDTYGYTF
TRBV5-1	NA	TRBJ2-5	TRBD2	TGCGCCAGCAGCTTGGTTCCTAGCGGGAACCAAGAGACCCAGTACTTC	CASSLVPSGNQETQYF
TRBV2	NA	TRBJ2-7	TRBD2	TGTGCCAGCACTAGCGGGAACTACGAGCAGTACTTC	CASTSGNYEQYF
TRBV5-1	NA	TRBJ2-2	NA	TGCGCCAGCAGCTTGGTAGTCGGGAGCCCCGGGGAGCTGTTTTTT	CASSLVVGSPGELFF
TRBV7-6	NA	TRBJ1-1	NA	TGTGCCAGCAGCTTAGGAGGTGGGACTGAAGCTTTCTTT	CASSLGGGTEAFF
TRBV5-1	NA	TRBJ2-7	NA	TGCGCCAGCAGCCCGGCCGGGGGAACGGGGTACGAGCAGTACTTC	CASSPAGGTGYEQYF
TRBV18	NA	TRBJ2-7	TRBD2	TGTGCCAGCTCACCACCGGCTAGCGGGAGCCCCTACGAGCAGTACTTC	CASSPPASGSPYEQYF
TRBV2	NA	TRBJ2-7	TRBD2	TGTGCCGTGACAATTAGCGGGAGGGCCTTCCCCTACGAGCAGTACTTC	CAVTISGRAFPYEQYF
TRBV6-1	NA	TRBJ1-6	TRBD1	TGTGCCAGCGGGACAGGACAATCACCCCTCCACTTT	CASGTGQSPLHF
TRBV3-1/TRBV3-2	NA	TRBJ2-3	TRBD2	TGTGCCAGCAGCCGAGGACTAGCGGGGTCCGATACGCAGTATTTT	CASSRGLAGSDTQYF
TRBV6-1	once	TRBJ2-7	NA	TGTGCCAGCAGTGAAATTGGAGGGTCCCGCGAGCAGTACTTC	CASSEIGGSREQYF
TRBV6-5	NA	TRBJ2-2	NA	TGTGCCAGCAGTTCGCGATCTTCGGTCACCGGGGAGCTGTTTTTT	CASSSRSSVTGELFF
TRBV7-9	few	TRBJ2-3	NA	TGTGCCAGCACCGAGGGGGGGCTTAGCACAGATACGCAGTATTTT	CASTEGGLSTDTQYF
TRBV4-2	NA	TRBJ1-1	NA	TGTGCCAGCAGCCAAGATCCGGCGGGTAACACTGAAGCTTTCTTT	CASSQDPAGNTEAFF
TRBV6-6	once	TRBJ2-3	NA	TGTGCTTCAATGCTGGCGCGGAACACAGATACGCAGTATTTT	CASMLARNTDTQYF
TRBV12-3/TRBV12-4	NA	TRBJ2-3	TRBD1	TGTGCCAGCAGTATGGGACAGGGAAATACGCAGTATTTT	CASSMGQGNTQYF
TRBV19	NA	TRBJ2-2	TRBD1	TGTGCCAGTCTTAACAGGGGGCGCTGGGAGCTGTTTTTT	CASLNRGRWELFF
TRBV12-3/TRBV12-4	NA	TRBJ2-7	NA	TGTGCCAGCAAGGGGACAACCTACGAGCAGTACTTC	CASKGTTYEQYF
TRBV13	NA	TRBJ2-3	NA	TGTGCCAGCAGCCCCGGACTGGGGACAGATACGCAGTATTTT	CASSPGLGTDTQYF
TRBV5-6	NA	TRBJ1-1	NA	TGTGCCAGCAGCCTAGGTTCCAGGGCCCCTGAAGCTTTCTTT	CASSLGSRAPEAFF
TRBV27	once	TRBJ1-1	NA	TGTGCCAGCAGTTTAGACTTCGGAGGTGGGACTGAAGCTTTCTTT	CASSLDFGGGTEAFF
TRBV3-1/TRBV3-2	few	TRBJ2-7	TRBD1	TGTGCCAGCAGCTCGTACAAAAGGGGGCAGCAGTACTTC	CASSSYKRGQQYF
TRBV6-5	NA	TRBJ2-7	TRBD2	TGTGCCAGCAGTTTAGAGCTAGCGGAAAAGTGGTACGAGCAGTACTTC	CASSLELAEKWYEQYF
TRBV18	NA	TRBJ1-1	NA	TGTGCCAGCTCCTCCGGGACAACCCCATGGGGCACTGAAGCTTTCTTT	CASSSGTTPWGTEAFF
TRBV2	NA	TRBJ2-2	TRBD1	TGTGCCACCACGGCCGGGACAGGTAACACCGGGGAGCTGTTTTTT	CATTAGTGNTGELFF
TRBV6-6	NA	TRBJ2-7	TRBD2	TGTGCCAGCAGTTCTCTAGCGGGGGCGTCTAGCGAGCAGTACTTC	CASSSLAGASSEQYF
TRBV6-6	NA	TRBJ1-2	TRBD1	TGTGCCAGCCGCACGGGGACAGGGGGACGTGGCTATGGCTACACCTTC	CASRTGTGGRGYGYTF
TRBV5-1	NA	TRBJ1-3	TRBD1	TGCGCCAGCAGCTTGGCAGGGGGCACCTCTGGAAACACCATATATTTT	CASSLAGGTSGNTIYF
TRBV7-9	NA	TRBJ2-7	TRBD2	TGTGCCAGCAGCCACAGGACTAGCGGAACCTACGAGCAGTACTTC	CASSHRTSGTYEQYF
TRBV4-1	NA	TRBJ1-2	NA	TGCGCCAGCAGCCAAGATCTCCCGGGGGGCTACACCTTC	CASSQDLPGGYTF
TRBV6-1	NA	TRBJ2-7	NA	TGTGCCAGCAGTGAAATCTTGACTGCCTACCACGAGCAGTACTTC	CASSEILTAYHEQYF
TRBV28	few	TRBJ1-5	NA	TGTGCCAGCAGCCGGGGACTACCGGCAAGTCAGCCCCAGCATTTT	CASSRGLPASQPQHF
TRBV3-1/TRBV3-2	NA	TRBJ2-1	TRBD2	TGTGCCAGCAGCCAAGTTAGGGGACTAGCGGGAGGCTACAATGAGCAGTTCTTC	CASSQVRGLAGGYNEQFF
TRBV18	NA	TRBJ1-2	NA	TGTGCCAGCTCACAACTAGAGGGATCCTATGGCTACACCTTC	CASSQLEGSYGYTF
TRBV28	NA	TRBJ2-7	TRBD1	TGTGCCAGCAGTTTATCTCTCCGGGGACAGGACCCTTCCTACGAGCAGTACTTC	CASSLSLRGQDPSYEQYF
TRBV7-2	NA	TRBJ2-3	TRBD1	TGTGCCAGCAGCTTTCAGGGGGCTGCAGATACGCAGTATTTT	CASSFQGAADTQYF
TRBV7-3	NA	TRBJ2-1	NA	TGTGCCAGCAGCCCAAATACTATGAACCAGTTCTTC	CASSPNTMNQFF
TRBV7-2	NA	TRBJ2-2	NA	TGTGCCAGCAGCTCAAGACTAGGTCGCACCGGGGAGCTGTTTTTT	CASSSRLGRTGELFF
TRBV7-8	NA	TRBJ1-5	NA	TGTGCCAGCAGCTCCCTAAAAGGGGTGGGCAATCAGCCCCAGCATTTT	CASSSLKGVGNQPQHF
TRBV6-5	NA	TRBJ1-1	NA	TGTGCCAGCAAAGCCCTCACGGGGGGCGTAGGTCAAGCTTTCTTT	CASKALTGGVGQAFF
TRBV19	NA	TRBJ2-7	NA	TGTGCCAGTAGTATAGTATCCGGTGAGACCTACGAGCAGTACTTC	CASSIVSGETYEQYF
TRBV19	NA	TRBJ2-7	TRBD2	TGTGCCAGTAGTTCGGGACTAGCGGGGGATACCTACGAGCAGTACTTC	CASSSGLAGDTYEQYF
TRBV6-5	NA	TRBJ2-1	TRBD2	TGTGCCAGCAGTTACCTCCTAGCGGGGGTTAAGAATGAGCAGTTCTTC	CASSYLLAGVKNEQFF
TRBV6-2/TRBV6-3	NA	TRBJ2-7	NA	TGTGCCAGCAGTTACTGGGGGGACGAGCAGTACTTC	CASSYWGDEQYF
TRBV15	NA	TRBJ2-3	NA	TGTGCCACCGCAGGGGACCGGGATACGCAGTATTTT	CATAGDRDTQYF
TRBV28	NA	TRBJ2-3	TRBD1	TGTGCCAGCTGTCCTCTCGGACAGGGGTGGACAGATACGCAGTATTTT	CASCPLGQGWTDTQYF
TRBV19	NA	TRBJ2-1	NA	TGTGCCAGTAGTATAGGAGGATACAATGAGCAGTTCTTC	CASSIGGYNEQFF
TRBV7-2	NA	TRBJ1-1	NA	TGTGCCAGCCAAAGGGGTATGAACACTGAAGCTTTCTTT	CASQRGMNTEAFF
TRBV6-2/TRBV6-3	NA	TRBJ2-7	TRBD2	TGTGCCAGCAGTTACGCGACTAGCGGGGACTACGAGCAGTACTTC	CASSYATSGDYEQYF
TRBV28	NA	TRBJ1-5	NA	TGTGCCAGCAGAAGCAATAGCAATCAGCCCCAGCATTTT	CASRSNSNQPQHF
TRBV5-4	many	TRBJ2-2	NA	TGTGCCAGCACCCGCAGGGGAAGTGACACCGGGGAGCTGTTTTTT	CASTRRGSDTGELFF
TRBV27	NA	TRBJ2-2	TRBD1	TGTGCCAGCAGTTTAACAGGGGTTGGCGCCGGGGAGCTGTTTTTT	CASSLTGVGAGELFF
TRBV10-2	NA	TRBJ2-7	NA	TGCGCCAGCAGTGAAATCCCAAGCCTCATTAAGTCTCCCTACGAGCAGTACTTC	CASSEIPSLIKSPYEQYF
TRBV4-2	NA	TRBJ2-3	NA	TGTGCCAGCAGCCAAGATTTTGAAGCGGATGGAGCAGATACGCAGTATTTT	CASSQDFEADGADTQYF
TRBV7-2	NA	TRBJ2-7	NA	TGTGCCAGCAGCTTAGGGCGGGTCGAGGGCGAGCAGTACTTC	CASSLGRVEGEQYF
TRBV10-2	NA	TRBJ1-1	NA	TGCGCCAGCAGGGAGAGCAGAAGGGGAACTGAAGCTTTCTTT	CASRESRRGTEAFF